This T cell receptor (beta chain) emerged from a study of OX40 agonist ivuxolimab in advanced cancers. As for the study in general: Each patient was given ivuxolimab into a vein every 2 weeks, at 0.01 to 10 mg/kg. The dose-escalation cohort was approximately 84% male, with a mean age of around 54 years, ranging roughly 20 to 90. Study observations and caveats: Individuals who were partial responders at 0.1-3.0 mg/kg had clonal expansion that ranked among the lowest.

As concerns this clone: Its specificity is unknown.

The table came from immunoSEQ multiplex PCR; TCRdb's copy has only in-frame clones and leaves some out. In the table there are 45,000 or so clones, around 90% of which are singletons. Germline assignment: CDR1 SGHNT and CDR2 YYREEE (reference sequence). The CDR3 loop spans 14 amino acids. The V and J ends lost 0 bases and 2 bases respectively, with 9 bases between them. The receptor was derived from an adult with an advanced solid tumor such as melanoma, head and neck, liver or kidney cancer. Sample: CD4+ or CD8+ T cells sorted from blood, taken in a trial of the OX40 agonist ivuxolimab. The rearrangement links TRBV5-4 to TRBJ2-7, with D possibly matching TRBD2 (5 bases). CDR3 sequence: CASSLVTTPYEQYF. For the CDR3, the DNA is TGTGCCAGCAGCTTGGTGACTACGCCCTACGAGCAGTACTTC.